Below, one T cell receptor (beta chain) is given with its context. The target antigen is unknown. This specimen comes from a study of a mutant IDH1 vaccine in newly diagnosed glioma. Study in general: Treated patients were around 60% male, roughly 40% female, mean age roughly 39 years. Before enrollment, the patients had been treated with radiotherapy alone, temozolomide alone, or both together. Most of them had received both.

Findings and caveats of the study: Vaccination induced immune responses in about 93% of patients. Pseudoprogression appeared independent of alterations in top peripheral clonotypes.

Time point in this sample: baseline, week 1 (first vaccination visit). Stated treatment: pre-vaccination baseline after standard-of-care therapy. Method: immunoSEQ multiplex PCR; TCRdb's copy keeps in-frame clones and lacks some. The sample includes about 98,000 clones, 85% to 90% seen only once; the top ten take roughly 0.54%. This TCR was sampled from a woman in her forties or fifties with glioma. The sequences come from PBMCs, collected from a glioma patient treated with radiotherapy, temozolomide or both.

As DNA, the CDR3 is TGTGCCTGGAGTGTACTAGGCCGCGGACAGCCCCAGCATTTT. It encodes CAWSVLGRGQPQHF. The rearrangement joins TRBV30 to TRBJ1-5; D is uncertain. CDR3 length equals 14 residues. Trimming stripped 0 bases from V and 7 bases from J, with 13 bases between. Germline values: CDR1 GTSNPN, CDR2 SVGIG (reference sequence).